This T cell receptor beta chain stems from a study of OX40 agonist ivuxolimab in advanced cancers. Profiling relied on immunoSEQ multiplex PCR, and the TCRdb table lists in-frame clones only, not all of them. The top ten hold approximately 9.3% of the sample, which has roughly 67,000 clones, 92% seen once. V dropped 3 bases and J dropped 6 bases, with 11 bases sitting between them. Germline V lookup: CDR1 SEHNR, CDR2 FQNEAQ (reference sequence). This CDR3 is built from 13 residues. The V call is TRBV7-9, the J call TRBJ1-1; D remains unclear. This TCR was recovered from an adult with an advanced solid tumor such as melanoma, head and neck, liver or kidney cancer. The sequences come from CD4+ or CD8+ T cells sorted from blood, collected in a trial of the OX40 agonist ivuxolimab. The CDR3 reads CASSLRGKAEAFF. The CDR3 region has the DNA TGTGCCAGCAGCTTGAGAGGCAAGGCTGAAGCTTTCTTT. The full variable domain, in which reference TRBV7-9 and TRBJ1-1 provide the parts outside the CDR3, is DTGVSQNPRHKITKRGQNVTFRCDPISEHNRLYWYRQTLGQGPEFLTYFQNEAQLEKSRLLSDRFSAERPKGSFSTLEIQRTEQGDSAMYLCASSLRGKAEAFFGQGTRLTVV.